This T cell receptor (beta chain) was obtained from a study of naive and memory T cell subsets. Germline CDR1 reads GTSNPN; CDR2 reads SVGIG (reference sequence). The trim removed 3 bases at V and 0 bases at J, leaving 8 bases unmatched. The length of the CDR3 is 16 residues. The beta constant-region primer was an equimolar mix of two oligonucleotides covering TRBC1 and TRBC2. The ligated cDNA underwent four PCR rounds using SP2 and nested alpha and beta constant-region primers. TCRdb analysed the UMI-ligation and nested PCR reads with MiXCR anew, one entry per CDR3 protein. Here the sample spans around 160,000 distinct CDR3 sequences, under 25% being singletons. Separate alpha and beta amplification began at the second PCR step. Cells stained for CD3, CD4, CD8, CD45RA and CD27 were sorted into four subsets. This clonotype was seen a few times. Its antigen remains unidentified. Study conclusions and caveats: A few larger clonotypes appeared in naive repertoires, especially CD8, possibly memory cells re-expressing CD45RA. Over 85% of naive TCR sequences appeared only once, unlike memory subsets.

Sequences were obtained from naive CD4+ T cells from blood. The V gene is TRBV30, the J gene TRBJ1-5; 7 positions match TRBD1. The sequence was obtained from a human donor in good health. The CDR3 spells CAWRETGVYSNQPQHF. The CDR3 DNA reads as TGTGCCTGGAGGGAAACAGGGGTTTATAGCAATCAGCCCCAGCATTTT.